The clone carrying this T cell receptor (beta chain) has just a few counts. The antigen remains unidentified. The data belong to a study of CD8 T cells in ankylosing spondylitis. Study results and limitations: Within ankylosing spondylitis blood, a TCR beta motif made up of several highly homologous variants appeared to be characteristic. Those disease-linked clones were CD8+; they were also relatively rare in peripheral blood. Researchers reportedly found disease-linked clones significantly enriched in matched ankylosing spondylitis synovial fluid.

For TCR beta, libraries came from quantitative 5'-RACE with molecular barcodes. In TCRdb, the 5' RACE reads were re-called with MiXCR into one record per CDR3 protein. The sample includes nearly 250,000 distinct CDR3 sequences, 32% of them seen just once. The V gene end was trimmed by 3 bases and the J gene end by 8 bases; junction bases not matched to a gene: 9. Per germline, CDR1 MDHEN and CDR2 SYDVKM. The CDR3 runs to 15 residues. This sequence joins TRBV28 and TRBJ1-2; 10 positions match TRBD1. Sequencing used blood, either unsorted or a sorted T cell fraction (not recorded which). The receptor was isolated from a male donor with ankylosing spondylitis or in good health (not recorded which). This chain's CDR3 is CASSFTGTGDLGYTF. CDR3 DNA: TGTGCCAGCAGTTTCACCGGGACAGGGGATCTCGGCTACACCTTC.